The 17 T cell receptor beta chains in this list originate from one sample, sequenced in a study of T cell responses to AZD1222 COVID-19 vaccine (dated by TCRdb to 2020 to 2023). The sample's time point, from its label and the paper: baseline before first vaccination. The receptor library was made with the immunoSEQ multiplex PCR assay. TCRdb provides this immuneACCESS table in a form limited to in-frame rearrangements. Some clones are lacking; in checked studies, under half of them reflect an unresolved V gene, and why the rest are absent is not known. Present in this sample are approximately 140,000 clones, approximately 89% of which were seen just once. The ten largest clones add up to about 3% of the sample. The starting material was peripheral blood, obtained on day 0 of AZD1222 vaccination. Receptors were obtained from an adult in good health.

V is TRBV19 and J is TRBJ1-4; TRBD1 agrees at 9 bases. V was clipped by 1 base and J by 8 bases; unmatched bases: 5. This CDR3 is built from 15 residues. Looked up from germline, CDR1 is LNHDA and CDR2 is SQIVND (reference sequence). CDR3 protein: CASSIATGGGEKLFF. The CDR3 DNA sequence: TGTGCCAGTAGTATAGCGACAGGGGGAGGCGAAAAACTGTTTTTT. The entire variable domain, with the rest obtained from reference TRBV19 and TRBJ1-4, is as follows: DGGITQSPKYLFRKEGQNVTLSCEQNLNHDAMYWYRQDPGQGLRLIYYSQIVNDFQKGDIAEGYSVSREKKESFPLTVTSAQKNPTAFYLCASSIATGGGEKLFFGSGTQLSVL.

This chain joins TRBV11-3 and TRBJ2-1; D is ambiguous. CDR1 and CDR2 (germline): SGHNT, YENEEA. This CDR3 region has 13 residues. Trimming cost V 3 bases and J 2 bases, with 5 bases left between them. The CDR3 sequence: CASSFAPYNEQFF. In DNA form, the CDR3 reads TGTGCCAGCAGCTTCGCCCCCTACAATGAGCAGTTCTTC.

V is TRBV28 and J is TRBJ2-7; D is undetermined. V lost 1 base and J lost 2, with 9 bases in between. CDR3 length equals 14 residues. Germline V lookup: CDR1 MDHEN, CDR2 SYDVKM. The CDR3 loop reads CASSLYLETYEQYF. CDR3 DNA sequence: TGTGCCAGCAGTTTATATCTGGAAACCTACGAGCAGTACTTC.

V is TRBV7-3 and J is TRBJ2-1; no definite D call. The CDR3 runs to 14 residues. V was pared by 3 bases and J by 6 bases, with 12 bases between. Germline V gives CDR1 SGHTA, CDR2 FQGTGA. CDR3 nucleotides: TGTGCCAGCAGCTTCTCCTCAGTGGGCAATGAGCAGTTCTTC. Translating it yields CASSFSSVGNEQFF.

CDR3 amino acids: CASSLQGGSSYEQYF. The CDR3 DNA is TGCGCCAGCAGCCTACAGGGGGGGAGCTCCTACGAGCAGTACTTC. The V call is TRBV5-1, the J call TRBJ2-7; perhaps TRBD1 as D (8 bases). The CDR3 has 15 residues. Germline loops: CDR1 SGHRS, CDR2 YFSETQ. The V gene lost 4 bases and the J gene lost 0 bases, with 14 bases spanning the gap.

The rearrangement joins TRBV19 to TRBJ1-1; D is unclear. Germline CDR1 LNHDA, CDR2 SQIVND (reference sequence). The CDR3 has 14 amino acids. V was clipped by 7 bases and J by 1 base, with 13 bases between them. CDR3 coding DNA: TGTGCCAGTAACTCCCCCACGGAGAACACTGAAGCTTTCTTT. Encoded protein: CASNSPTENTEAFF. Full variable domain (outside the CDR3, taken from reference TRBV19 and TRBJ1-1): DGGITQSPKYLFRKEGQNVTLSCEQNLNHDAMYWYRQDPGQGLRLIYYSQIVNDFQKGDIAEGYSVSREKKESFPLTVTSAQKNPTAFYLCASNSPTENTEAFFGQGTRLTVV.

The V call is TRBV27, the J call TRBJ1-1; D ambiguous. Deletions cut 1 base from V and 0 bases from J, with 12 bases between. Germline loops: CDR1 MNHEY, CDR2 SMNVEV (reference sequence). The CDR3 has 16 residues. The CDR3 reads CASSLYAVSVNTEAFF. The CDR3 bases are TGTGCCAGCAGTTTATATGCCGTTTCGGTGAACACTGAAGCTTTCTTT.

The chain couples TRBV13 to TRBJ2-3; D is ambiguous. Germline values: CDR1 PRHDT, CDR2 FYEKMQ (reference sequence). The CDR3 spans 12 residues. Trimming removed 3 bases at V and 6 bases at J, with 7 bases between. CDR3 nucleotides: TGTGCCAGCAGCTTGACGCGTGATACGCAGTATTTT. Its translation is CASSLTRDTQYF. The complete variable domain, with remaining parts taken from reference TRBV13 and TRBJ2-3, reads AAGVIQSPRHLIKEKRETATLKCYPIPRHDTVYWYQQGPGQDPQFLISFYEKMQSDKGSIPDRFSAQQFSDYHSELNMSSLELGDSALYFCASSLTRDTQYFGPGTRLTVL.

The CDR3 nucleotides are TGTGCCAGCAGCACCGGGACAGGTCAAGGGAATGAGCAGTTCTTC. Translating it yields CASSTGTGQGNEQFF. The rearrangement uses TRBV11-2 and TRBJ2-1; TRBD1 agrees at 8 bases. J was trimmed by 7 bases and V by 5 bases; bases with no gene match: 10. The CDR3 has 15 amino acids. CDR1 is SGHAT, CDR2 FQNNGV, per germline. The full variable domain, completed using reference TRBV11-2 and TRBJ2-1, is EAGVAQSPRYKIIEKRQSVAFWCNPISGHATLYWYQQILGQGPKLLIQFQNNGVVDDSQLPKDRFSAERLKGVDSTLKIQPAKLEDSAVYLCASSTGTGQGNEQFFGPGTRLTVL.

The chain uses TRBV10-2 and TRBJ1-6; D uncertain. The CDR3 is made up of 13 amino acids. V was shortened by 8 bases and J by 0 bases, with 5 bases between the two germline ends. Per the germline V gene, CDR1 is WSHSY and CDR2 is SAAADI. DNA of the CDR3: TGCGCCAGCGGAGTCTCCTATAATTCACCCCTCCACTTT. Translated, it gives CASGVSYNSPLHF.

The chain carries TRBV28 and TRBJ1-5; D not resolved. The length of the CDR3 is 17 residues. The V gene's germline CDR1 is MDHEN and CDR2 SYDVKM. Deletions cut 0 bases from V and 11 bases from J, with 23 bases between. For the CDR3, the DNA is TGTGCCAGCAGTTTATGGGCCTTAGGGAGTAAGAGTGAGTCCCAGCATTTT. It yields the protein CASSLWALGSKSESQHF.

The V gene is TRBV5-1, the J gene TRBJ2-2; D remains unclear. The CDR3 has 12 residues. Trimming took 5 bases from V and 5 from J, leaving 7 bases between them. Per the germline V gene, CDR1 is SGHRS and CDR2 is YFSETQ. CDR3 bases: TGCGCCAGCAGTCTGACAACCGGGGAGCTGTTTTTT. Translated: CASSLTTGELFF.

This chain links TRBV14 with TRBJ1-2; 9 bases map to TRBD1. This CDR3 region has 20 residues. V gave up 4 bases and J gave up 5 bases; unmatched junction bases: 23. Germline lookup yields CDR1 SGHDN and CDR2 FVKESK. The CDR3 DNA sequence: TGTGCCAGCAGCCCGGGACAGGGAAAACGGGTTCGGGCATTAAGTTATGGCTACACCTTC. Its protein is CASSPGQGKRVRALSYGYTF.

CDR3 nucleotides: TGCAGCGTTCCCGGGACTAGCGGGATTCCCAATGAGCAGTTCTTC. Translated: CSVPGTSGIPNEQFF. The chain recombines TRBV29-1 with TRBJ2-1; 13 nucleotides agree with TRBD2. The CDR3 contains 15 residues. CDR1 is SQVTM and CDR2 is ANQGSEA in the germline V gene. Trimming at V came to 5 bases and at J to 6 bases, leaving 7 bases not matched to a gene.

This clone was observed once. The rearrangement uses TRBV19 and TRBJ1-2, with D uncertain. CDR1 is LNHDA and CDR2 is SQIVND in the germline V gene (reference sequence). The CDR3 runs 13 residues. Trimming removed 7 bases at V and 8 bases at J, with 17 bases between. The CDR3 here is CASNPGDRRGYTF. As DNA, the CDR3 is TGTGCCAGTAACCCCGGAGACCGAAGGGGCTACACCTTC.

The table lists this clone with a count of one. The gene calls are TRBV6-2 or TRBV6-3 and TRBJ2-7; no clear D gene. Trimming stripped 0 bases from V and 2 bases from J, with 5 bases between. Germline CDR1 is MNHEY and CDR2 is SVGEGT. The length of the CDR3 is 13 residues. CDR3: CASSYSGPYEQYF. CDR3 DNA sequence: TGTGCCAGCAGTTACTCCGGCCCCTACGAGCAGTACTTC.

The chain combines TRBV19 with TRBJ1-5; no firm D call. Germline V gene data show CDR1 as LNHDA and CDR2 as SQIVND (reference sequence). With 0 bases removed from V and 10 bases from J, the gap between germline ends came to 10 bases. This CDR3 is built from 13 residues. The CDR3 DNA is TGTGCCAGTAGTATAGATCGACGGGATCCCCAGCATTTT. Encoded protein: CASSIDRRDPQHF.